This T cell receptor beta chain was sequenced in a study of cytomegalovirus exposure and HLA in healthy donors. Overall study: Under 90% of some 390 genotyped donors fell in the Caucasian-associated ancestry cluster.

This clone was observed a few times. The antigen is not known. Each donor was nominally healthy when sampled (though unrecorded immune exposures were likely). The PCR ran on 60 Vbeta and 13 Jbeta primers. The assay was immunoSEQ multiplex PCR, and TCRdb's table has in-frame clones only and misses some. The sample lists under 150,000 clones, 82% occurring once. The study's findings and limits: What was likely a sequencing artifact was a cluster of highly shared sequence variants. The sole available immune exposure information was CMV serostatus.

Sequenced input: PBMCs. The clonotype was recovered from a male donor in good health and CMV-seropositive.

CDR3 sequence: CASSVGLAGVGELFF. The CDR3 bases are TGTGCCAGCAGCGTAGGACTAGCGGGAGTGGGGGAGCTGTTTTTT. The chain recombines TRBV9 with TRBJ2-2; the match to TRBD2 covers 12 bases. Unmatched junction bases numbered 2, after V lost 0 bases and J lost 8 bases. This CDR3 region has 15 residues. Germline CDR1 SGDLS, CDR2 YYNGEE.